This T cell receptor (beta chain) was observed in a study of cytomegalovirus exposure and HLA in healthy donors. Study conclusions and caveats: Trimming of TCR beta V- and J-genes showed a link, identified in a later analysis, to a missense DCLRE1C variant.

PCR amplification relied on 60 Vbeta primers (plus 13 Jbeta primers). Repertoires were generated with immunoSEQ multiplex PCR, while TCRdb's copy carries only in-frame clones and drops some. Of under 200,000 clones detected, roughly 80% appear once; the ten largest clones hold 6.3%. There are 14 residues in the CDR3. Germline CDR1 reads SGHDT; CDR2 reads YYEEEE. V gave up 4 bases and J gave up 3 bases, with 10 bases separating them. This clone has more than one count but fewer than ten. Its antigen is unknown. The receptor was derived from a man aged 40-55 years in good health and CMV-seropositive. Sequenced input: PBMCs. The J gene is TRBJ1-4, the V gene TRBV5-6, with D hard to call. For the CDR3, the DNA is TGTGCCAGCAGCCCCGGGTCCCCTAATGAAAAACTGTTTTTT. Amino acids: CASSPGSPNEKLFF.